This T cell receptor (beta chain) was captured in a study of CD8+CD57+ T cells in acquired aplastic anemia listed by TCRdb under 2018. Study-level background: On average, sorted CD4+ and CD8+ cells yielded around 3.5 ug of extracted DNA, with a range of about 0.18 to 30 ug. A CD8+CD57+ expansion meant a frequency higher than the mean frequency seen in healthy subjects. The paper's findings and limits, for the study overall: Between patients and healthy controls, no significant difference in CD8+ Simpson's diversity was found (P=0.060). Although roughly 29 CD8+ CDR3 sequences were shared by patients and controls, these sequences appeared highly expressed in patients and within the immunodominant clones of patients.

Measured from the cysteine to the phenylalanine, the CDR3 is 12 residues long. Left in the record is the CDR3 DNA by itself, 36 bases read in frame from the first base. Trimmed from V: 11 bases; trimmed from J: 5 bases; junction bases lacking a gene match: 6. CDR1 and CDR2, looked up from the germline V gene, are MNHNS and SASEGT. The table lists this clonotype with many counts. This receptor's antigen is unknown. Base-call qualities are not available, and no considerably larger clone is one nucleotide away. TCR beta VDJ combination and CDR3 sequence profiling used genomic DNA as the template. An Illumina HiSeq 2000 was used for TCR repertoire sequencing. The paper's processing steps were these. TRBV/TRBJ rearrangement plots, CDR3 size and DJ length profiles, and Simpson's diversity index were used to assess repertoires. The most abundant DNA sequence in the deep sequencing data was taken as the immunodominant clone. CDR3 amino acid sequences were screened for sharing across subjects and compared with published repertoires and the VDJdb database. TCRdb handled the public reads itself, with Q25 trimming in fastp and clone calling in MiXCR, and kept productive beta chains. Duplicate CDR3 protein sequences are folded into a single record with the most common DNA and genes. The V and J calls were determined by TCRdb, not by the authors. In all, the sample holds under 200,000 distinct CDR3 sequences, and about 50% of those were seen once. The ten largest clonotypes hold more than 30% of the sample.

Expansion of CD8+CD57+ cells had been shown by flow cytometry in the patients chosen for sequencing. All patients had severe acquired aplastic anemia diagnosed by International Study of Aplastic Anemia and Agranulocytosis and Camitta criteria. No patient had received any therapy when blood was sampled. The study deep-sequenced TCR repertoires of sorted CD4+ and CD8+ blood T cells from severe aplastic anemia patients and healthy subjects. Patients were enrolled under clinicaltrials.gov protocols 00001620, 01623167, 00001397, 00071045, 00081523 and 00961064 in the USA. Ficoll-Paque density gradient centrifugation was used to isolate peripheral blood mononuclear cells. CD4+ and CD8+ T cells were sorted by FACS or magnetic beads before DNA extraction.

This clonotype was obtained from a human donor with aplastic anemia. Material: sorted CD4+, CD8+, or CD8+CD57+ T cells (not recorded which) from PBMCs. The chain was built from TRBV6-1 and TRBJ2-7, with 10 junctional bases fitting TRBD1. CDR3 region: CAGRDRGHEQYF. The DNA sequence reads TGTGCCGGCCGGGACAGGGGTCACGAGCAGTACTTC.